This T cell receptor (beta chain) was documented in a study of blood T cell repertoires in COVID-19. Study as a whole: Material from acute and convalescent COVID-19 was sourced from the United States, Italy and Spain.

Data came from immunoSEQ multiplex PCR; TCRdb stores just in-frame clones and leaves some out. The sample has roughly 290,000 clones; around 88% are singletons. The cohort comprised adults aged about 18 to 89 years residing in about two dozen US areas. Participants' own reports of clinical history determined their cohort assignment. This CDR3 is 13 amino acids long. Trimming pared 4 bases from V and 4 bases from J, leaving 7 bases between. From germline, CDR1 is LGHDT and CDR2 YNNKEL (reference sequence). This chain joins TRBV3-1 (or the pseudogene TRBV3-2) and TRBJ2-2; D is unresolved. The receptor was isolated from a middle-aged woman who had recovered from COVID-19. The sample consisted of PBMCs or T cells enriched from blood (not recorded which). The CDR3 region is CASSPTFTGELFF. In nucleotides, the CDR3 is TGTGCCAGCAGCCCTACGTTCACCGGGGAGCTGTTTTTT.